What follows are 26 T cell receptor beta chains derived from one specimen sequenced in a study of blood T cell repertoires in COVID-19. Assay used: immunoSEQ multiplex PCR; TCRdb lists only in-frame clones, some missing. The sample includes fewer than 10,000 clones, around 88% of them seen just once. The specimen sequenced was peripheral blood. The receptors were sampled from a human donor with active COVID-19. The donor label of this sample is uncertain.

CDR3 residues: CASSPGLARSTDTQYF. CDR3 sequence (DNA): TGCGCCAGCAGCCCCGGACTAGCGCGTAGCACAGATACGCAGTATTTT. This chain links TRBV4-3 with TRBJ2-3; TRBD2 agrees at 9 bases. V shed 4 bases, J shed 0 bases, and the junction held 5 bases outside the gene matches. Germline CDR1 is LGHNA and CDR2 is YSLEER. The CDR3 contains 16 residues.

This chain connects TRBV3-1 (or the pseudogene TRBV3-2) to TRBJ2-7; 8 bases line up with TRBD2. V was pared by 0 bases and J by 3 bases, with 7 bases of the junction left unmatched. The CDR3 has 16 residues. Per germline, CDR1 LGHDT and CDR2 YNNKEL (reference sequence). In DNA, the CDR3 is TGTGCCAGCAGCCAAGAAGGGCTAGCGGGCCTCTACGAGCAGTACTTC. As protein: CASSQEGLAGLYEQYF.

The chain joins TRBV5-4 to TRBJ2-2; 8 nucleotides agree with TRBD2. The CDR3 extends over 14 amino acids. The trim removed 4 bases at V and 3 bases at J, leaving 2 bases unmatched. Germline V gene data show CDR1 as SGHNT and CDR2 as YYREEE (reference sequence). CDR3 nucleotide sequence: TGTGCCAGCAGCCTAGCGGGTTACACCGGGGAGCTGTTTTTT. This sequence encodes CASSLAGYTGELFF.

The V gene is TRBV5-4, the J gene TRBJ1-6, with 8 bases aligning to TRBD1. CDR3 length: 15 residues. The V gene end was trimmed by 0 bases and the J gene end by 10 bases; junction bases not matched to a gene: 6. Germline CDR1 is SGHNT and CDR2 is YYREEE (reference sequence). For the CDR3, the DNA is TGTGCCAGCAGCTTGGGGACAGGGTCCGGATCACCCCTCCACTTT. This codes for CASSLGTGSGSPLHF.

This rearrangement joins TRBV7-9 to TRBJ2-5; D might be TRBD1 (6 bases). In germline, CDR1 is SEHNR, CDR2 FQNEAQ (reference sequence). The CDR3 is made up of 16 amino acids. With 3 bases removed from V and 4 bases from J, the gap between germline ends came to 18 bases. The CDR3 DNA follows: TGTGCCAGCAGCTTTCAGGGGACCGGTGGAGGAGAGACCCAGTACTTC. Translation: CASSFQGTGGGETQYF.

The CDR3 nucleotides read TGTGCCAGCAGCCGCCCTGGGACAGGGGAGGGAGGTGAAGCTTTCTTT. It is translated as CASSRPGTGEGGEAFF. This sequence joins TRBV7-9 and TRBJ1-1; 10 bases align to TRBD1. The CDR3 has 16 residues. CDR1 and CDR2 from the germline V gene are SEHNR and FQNEAQ (reference sequence). V shed 5 bases and J 7 bases; nucleotides not matched to a gene: 13.

This clone was counted only a few times. This chain links TRBV7-9 with TRBJ1-5; D is uncertain. The CDR3 sequence is 14 residues long. From germline, CDR1 is SEHNR and CDR2 FQNEAQ (reference sequence). V lost 7 bases to trimming and J lost 4 bases, with 14 bases between them. The CDR3 sequence is CASTQAGGNQPQHF. The CDR3 nucleotides read TGTGCCAGCACCCAAGCGGGAGGGAATCAGCCCCAGCATTTT.

The rearrangement joins TRBV7-3 to TRBJ2-1; 8 bases line up with TRBD1. Germline CDR1 is SGHTA and CDR2 is FQGTGA. V shed 0 bases, J shed 3 bases, and the junction held 4 bases outside the gene matches. The CDR3 runs to 16 residues. The CDR3, as DNA: TGTGCCAGCAGCTTAACCGTGGGGACAGGCTACAATGAGCAGTTCTTC. It translates to CASSLTVGTGYNEQFF.

The rearrangement uses TRBV19 and TRBJ2-3; D remains ambiguous. The CDR3 extends over 16 amino acids. Trimming left V 0 bases short and J 2 bases short, with 12 bases between. CDR1 is LNHDA and CDR2 is SQIVND in the germline V gene (reference sequence). CDR3 in DNA: TGTGCCAGTAGTATAGATGCAGGCACTGCCACAGATACGCAGTATTTT. This gives the protein CASSIDAGTATDTQYF. The full variable domain, with the rest looked up from reference TRBV19 and TRBJ2-3, is DGGITQSPKYLFRKEGQNVTLSCEQNLNHDAMYWYRQDPGQGLRLIYYSQIVNDFQKGDIAEGYSVSREKKESFPLTVTSAQKNPTAFYLCASSIDAGTATDTQYFGPGTRLTVL.

J is TRBJ2-1 and V is TRBV19; TRBD2 matches 7 bases. Looked up from germline, CDR1 is LNHDA and CDR2 is SQIVND (reference sequence). CDR3 length: 18 amino acids. Trimming removed 5 bases from V and 6 bases from J; junction bases left unmatched: 19. CDR3 amino acids: CASSPRAGFTLPGNEQFF. Here the CDR3 DNA reads TGTGCCAGTAGTCCCAGAGCGGGGTTTACCTTACCGGGCAATGAGCAGTTCTTC.

This clone was seen just once. Other DNA sequences in the same sample also yield this CDR3. This chain connects TRBV29-1 to TRBJ1-3, with D possibly being TRBD1 (5 bases). CDR3 length equals 14 residues. CDR1 and CDR2 from the germline V gene are SQVTM and ANQGSEA. The V gene lost 1 base and the J gene lost 0 bases, with 7 bases spanning the gap. The chain's CDR3 is CSVEGGVSGNTIYF. CDR3 sequence (DNA): TGCAGCGTTGAAGGGGGCGTCTCTGGAAACACCATATATTTT. The full variable domain, with the rest looked up from reference TRBV29-1 and TRBJ1-3, is SAVISQKPSRDICQRGTSLTIQCQVDSQVTMMFWYRQQPGQSLTLIATANQGSEATYESGFVIDKFPISRPNLTFSTLTVSNMSPEDSSIYLCSVEGGVSGNTIYFGEGSWLTVV.

The J gene is TRBJ2-5, the V gene TRBV5-4; D might be TRBD2 (5 bases). With 1 base removed from V and 0 bases from J, the gap between germline ends came to 7 bases. Germline V gene lookup returns CDR1 SGHNT and CDR2 YYREEE (reference sequence). The CDR3 loop spans 14 amino acids. CDR3 nucleotide sequence: TGTGCCAGCAGCTTGCCCGGGAACCAAGAGACCCAGTACTTC. This translates into CASSLPGNQETQYF.

This chain connects TRBV2 to TRBJ2-7; 10 nucleotides match TRBD2. Germline-derived CDR1 and CDR2 are SNHLY and FYNNEI. Losses at the gene ends were 9 bases for V and 6 bases for J; bases not matched to a gene: 14. The CDR3 length is 15 residues. CDR3 DNA sequence: TGTGCCAGGAGGATCCCGGGACTAGCGTTCTCCGAGCAGTACTTC. Protein product: CARRIPGLAFSEQYF.

With regard to this clone: At one end, the junction sequence differs from germline, possibly due to a read error. V and J are TRBV7-7 and TRBJ2-5, with 8 bases identical to TRBD2. Per the germline V gene, CDR1 is SSHAT and CDR2 is FNYEAQ (reference sequence). The CDR3 has 16 amino acids. CDR3 residues: CASSFSFAGGKETQYF. DNA of the CDR3: TGTGCTAGCAGCTTCAGTTTCGCGGGAGGTAAAGAGACCCAGTACTTC.

The V call is TRBV6-4, the J call TRBJ1-2; TRBD1 might be the D (5 bases). CDR1 and CDR2 from the germline V gene are MRHNA and SNTAGT. Trimming took 6 bases from V and 4 from J, leaving 21 bases between them. The CDR3 has 16 residues. CDR3: CASSPAGGPGGYGYTF. In nucleotides, the CDR3 is TGTGCCAGCAGCCCGGCGGGGGGACCTGGCGGCTATGGCTACACCTTC.

The rearrangement links TRBV18 to TRBJ2-5, with 8 bases fitting TRBD1. This CDR3 is built from 19 residues. From germline, CDR1 is KGHSH and CDR2 LQKENI. The V segment lost 3 bases and the J segment 0 bases; nucleotides outside the gene matches: 15. DNA of the CDR3: TGTGCCAGCTCACCGAAGGACAGGGAAAAGGAGATGTACCAAGAGACCCAGTACTTC. The encoded protein is CASSPKDREKEMYQETQYF.

The chain links TRBV13 to TRBJ2-5; D is unclear. In germline, CDR1 is PRHDT, CDR2 FYEKMQ (reference sequence). The CDR3 spans 14 residues. Trimming took off 5 bases at V and 5 bases at J, with 15 bases between the two ends. The CDR3 loop reads CASSPVGLEETQYF. CDR3 DNA sequence: TGTGCCAGCAGCCCAGTAGGCCTGGAGGAGACCCAGTACTTC. Looking up the rest from reference TRBV13 and TRBJ2-5 gives the full variable domain: AAGVIQSPRHLIKEKRETATLKCYPIPRHDTVYWYQQGPGQDPQFLISFYEKMQSDKGSIPDRFSAQQFSDYHSELNMSSLELGDSALYFCASSPVGLEETQYFGPGTRLLVL.

CDR3 in DNA: TGTGCCAGCAGCTCTAGCGAGAGGGGGAGGGTTACGCAGTATTTT. It encodes CASSSSERGRVTQYF. This chain links TRBV7-2 with TRBJ2-3; TRBD2 is a possible D gene (7 bases). Germline V gives CDR1 SGHTA, CDR2 FQGNSA. The V gene lost 4 bases and the J gene lost 8 bases, with 19 bases spanning the gap. The CDR3 length is 15 residues. Looking up the rest from reference TRBV7-2 and TRBJ2-3 gives the full variable domain: GAGVSQSPSNKVTEKGKDVELRCDPISGHTALYWYRQSLGQGLEFLIYFQGNSAPDKSGLPSDRFSAERTGGSVSTLTIQRTQQEDSAVYLCASSSSERGRVTQYFGPGTRLTVL.

The V and J genes are TRBV6-5 and TRBJ2-2; TRBD1 might be the D (7 bases). In germline, CDR1 is MNHEY, CDR2 SVGAGI. V was pared by 6 bases and J by 4 bases, with 15 bases between. The CDR3 totals 15 residues. The CDR3 sequence is CASSRGALSTGELFF. The DNA of the CDR3 is TGTGCCAGCAGCAGGGGGGCGCTTAGCACCGGGGAGCTGTTTTTT.

This clone has just a few counts. The chain has TRBV7-9 and TRBJ2-6; D possibly corresponds to TRBD1 (5 bases). The CDR3 is 15 amino acids. Trimming stripped 4 bases from V and 1 base from J, with 8 bases between. Germline V CDR1 and CDR2: SEHNR, FQNEAQ (reference sequence). The CDR3 loop is CASSSTVSGANVLTF. In DNA form, the CDR3 reads TGTGCCAGCAGCTCGACAGTTTCTGGGGCCAACGTCCTGACTTTC. Variable domain in full (rest from reference TRBV7-9 and TRBJ2-6): DTGVSQNPRHKITKRGQNVTFRCDPISEHNRLYWYRQTLGQGPEFLTYFQNEAQLEKSRLLSDRFSAERPKGSFSTLEIQRTEQGDSAMYLCASSSTVSGANVLTFGAGSRLTVL.

This chain uses TRBV25-1 with TRBJ2-3; 11 bases map to TRBD1. Germline values: CDR1 MGHDK, CDR2 SYGVNS. V was pared by 1 base and J by 4 bases, with 4 bases of the junction left unmatched. The CDR3 extends over 16 amino acids. The CDR3 bases are TGTGCCAGCAGTGAATGGACAGGGGGCGCAGCAGATACGCAGTATTTT. Amino acids: CASSEWTGGAADTQYF.

The V gene is TRBV25-1, the J gene TRBJ1-3, with D uncertain. V gave up 4 bases and J gave up 0 bases, with 4 bases separating them. There are 13 residues in the CDR3. Germline V lookup: CDR1 MGHDK, CDR2 SYGVNS. CDR3 DNA sequence: TGTGCCAGCAGTGCATTCTCTGGAAACACCATATATTTT. This codes for CASSAFSGNTIYF.

CDR3 in amino acids: CASSSTSGSRDTQYF. For the CDR3, the DNA is TGTGCCAGCAGTTCGACTAGCGGGAGTAGGGATACGCAGTATTTT. The rearrangement links TRBV6-6 to TRBJ2-3; 12 bases are a match to TRBD2. V shed 4 bases and J 6 bases; nucleotides not matched to a gene: 5. CDR1 and CDR2 (germline): MNHNY, SVGAGI (reference sequence). The CDR3 is made up of 15 amino acids.

This chain uses TRBV5-1 with TRBJ2-3; 12 positions agree with TRBD2. The CDR3 contains 16 residues. Germline V gene lookup returns CDR1 SGHRS and CDR2 YFSETQ. V lost 7 bases and J lost 0; bases outside the gene matches: 6. CDR3 protein: CASGSGTSGSTDTQYF. Here the CDR3 DNA reads TGCGCCAGCGGTTCAGGGACTAGCGGGAGCACAGATACGCAGTATTTT.

In its sample, this clone was seen a few times. The chain joins TRBV14 to TRBJ2-2; 7 positions match TRBD1. From germline, CDR1 is SGHDN and CDR2 FVKESK. The CDR3 length is 15 residues. Trimming removed 6 bases from V and 7 bases from J; junction bases left unmatched: 11. The CDR3 region has the DNA TGTGCCAGCAGGAGCGACAGGGACCTGGTCGGGGAGCTGTTTTTT. Translation: CASRSDRDLVGELFF.

This chain joins TRBV7-2 and TRBJ1-6; 8 bases are a match to TRBD1. The CDR3 has 15 residues. Germline V gene data show CDR1 as SGHTA and CDR2 as FQGNSA. V trimming: 4 bases; J trimming: 8 bases; junction bases outside the gene matches: 7. Here the CDR3 reads CASSSRQGIYSPLHF. DNA of the CDR3: TGTGCCAGCAGCTCCAGACAGGGGATTTATTCACCCCTCCACTTT.